The source of this TCR beta chain is a study of cytomegalovirus exposure and HLA in healthy donors. General study findings and limits: In vitro work confirmed that three CMV-associated chains recognize CMV antigens. High sensitivity and specificity were reportedly achieved when the classifier diagnosed cytomegalovirus status. Across donors, most TCRs were seen rarely, yet some public ones were widespread.

At least ten counts were recorded for this clone. The target antigen is unknown. The protocol was immunoSEQ multiplex PCR, while the TCRdb copy is restricted to in-frame clones and leaves out a portion. The table lists roughly 250,000 clones, 75% to 90% of them singletons. The donors formed part of the approximately 120-subject validation cohort, distinct from the 666-subject first cohort. The CDR3 has 14 amino acids. Germline V CDR1 and CDR2: SNHLY, FYNNEI. V was shortened by 7 bases and J by 4 bases, with 14 bases between the two germline ends. The gene calls are TRBV2 and TRBJ1-5, with D tentatively TRBD1 (6 bases). The source of this sequence is a woman aged 25 to 45 in good health and CMV-seropositive. Input material: PBMCs. The CDR3 DNA reads TGTGCCAGCACCAGGGAGGGGGTTAATCAGCCCCAGCATTTT. This translates into CASTREGVNQPQHF.